This T cell receptor (beta chain) derives from a study of early T cells in non-severe SARS-CoV-2 infection. In the study overall: Sequencing was performed on bulk RNA from unsorted whole blood, leaving chains unpaired.

This clonotype was seen many times. Its specificity is unknown. Tagging with unique molecular identifiers was applied to individual cDNA molecules. TCRdb itself ran the 5' RACE reads through MiXCR, one entry per CDR3 protein. The sample includes 40,000 to 55,000 distinct CDR3 sequences, 3% to 4% of them seen just once. CDR3 length: 15 amino acids. CDR1 and CDR2 from the germline V gene are SGHVS and FQNEAQ. V gave up 4 bases and J gave up 4 bases; unmatched junction bases: 6. Overall study findings and caveats: A preference for anti-spike CD8 responses marked VDJdb matching, which missed private and CD4 specificities.

The rearrangement joins TRBV7-8 to TRBJ2-1; 8 bases map to TRBD1. The sequencing sample was made of whole blood. The sequence was collected from an adult who was a healthcare worker with PCR-confirmed SARS-CoV-2 infection or an uninfected control (not recorded which). The CDR3 loop is CASSSGTGPYNEQFF. The CDR3 DNA reads TGTGCCAGCAGCTCCGGGACAGGACCTTACAATGAGCAGTTCTTC.